This TCR beta chain originates from a study of OX40 agonist ivuxolimab in advanced cancers. Study-wide points: Circulating CD4+ and CD8+ T cells showed clonal expansion by week 6 at 0.1 to 3.0 mg/kg.

This CDR3 contains 13 residues. Germline CDR1 SNHLY, CDR2 FYNNEI. Trimming cost V 8 bases and J 4 bases; bases outside gene matches: 7. Worth noting for this clone: Antigen unknown.

Assay: immunoSEQ multiplex PCR; the TCRdb copy retains only in-frame clones and omits some. The sample holds roughly 82,000 clones, roughly 90% seen once. This rearrangement joins TRBV2 to TRBJ2-5, with 7 bases identical to TRBD1. The starting material was CD4+ or CD8+ T cells sorted from blood, obtained in a trial of the OX40 agonist ivuxolimab. The sequence came from an adult with an advanced solid tumor such as melanoma, head and neck, liver or kidney cancer. The CDR3 reads CASVGTASETQYF. The CDR3, as DNA: TGTGCCAGCGTAGGGACAGCCTCAGAGACCCAGTACTTC. Based on the CDR3 plus reference TRBV2 and TRBJ2-5, the full variable domain is EPEVTQTPSHQVTQMGQEVILRCVPISNHLYFYWYRQILGQKVEFLVSFYNNEISEKSEIFDDQFSVERPDGSNFTLKIRSTKLEDSAMYFCASVGTASETQYFGPGTRLLVL.